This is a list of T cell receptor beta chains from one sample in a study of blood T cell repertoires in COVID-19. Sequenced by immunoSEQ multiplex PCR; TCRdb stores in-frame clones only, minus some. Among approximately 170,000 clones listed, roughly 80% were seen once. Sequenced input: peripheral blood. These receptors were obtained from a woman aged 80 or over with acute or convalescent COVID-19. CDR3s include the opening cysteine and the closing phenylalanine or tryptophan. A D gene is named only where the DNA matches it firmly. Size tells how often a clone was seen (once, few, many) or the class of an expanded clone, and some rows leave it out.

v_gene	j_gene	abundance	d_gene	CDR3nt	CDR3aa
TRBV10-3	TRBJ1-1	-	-	TGTGCCATCAGTGAGTTAGACAGCCCCAACACTGAAGCTTTCTTT	CAISELDSPNTEAFF
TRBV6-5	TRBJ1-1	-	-	TGTGCCAGCAGACTGAGCGGGGGAGGTACTGAAGCTTTCTTT	CASRLSGGGTEAFF
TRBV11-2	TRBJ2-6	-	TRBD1	TGTGCCAGCAGCTCAGGGACAGGCCGCTCTGGGGCCAACGTCCTGACTTTC	CASSSGTGRSGANVLTF
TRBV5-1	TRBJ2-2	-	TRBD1	TGCGCCAGCAGCTTGCAGGGGGCGACCGGGGAGCTGTTTTTT	CASSLQGATGELFF
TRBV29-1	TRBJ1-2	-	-	TGCAGCGTTAGCACGGGCTATGGCTACACCTTC	CSVSTGYGYTF
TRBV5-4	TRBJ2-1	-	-	TGTGCCAGCAGCTTGGAAGCTGGCTCCTACAATGAGCAGTTCTTC	CASSLEAGSYNEQFF
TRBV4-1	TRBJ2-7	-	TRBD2	TGCGCCAGCAGCCAAACACTAGCGGCCTCGACTCCCTACGAGCAGTACTTC	CASSQTLAASTPYEQYF
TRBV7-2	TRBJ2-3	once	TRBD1	TGTGCCAGCAGCCCGCAGGGGACAGGGGCTAGCACAGATACGCAGTATTTT	CASSPQGTGASTDTQYF
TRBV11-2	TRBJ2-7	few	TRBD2	TGTGCCAGCAGCCAAACACTAGCGAGATACGAGCAGTACTTC	CASSQTLARYEQYF
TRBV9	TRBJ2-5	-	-	TGTGCCAGCTCCGTCAGGCCAAAAGAGACCCAGTACTTC	CASSVRPKETQYF
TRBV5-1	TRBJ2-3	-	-	TGCGCCAGCAGCTCCGGACAGCTACCCTTCACAGATACGCAGTATTTT	CASSSGQLPFTDTQYF
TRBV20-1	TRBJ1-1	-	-	TGCAGTGCTAGAAAGGCCCCCGGGTGGTTCTTT	CSARKAPGWFF
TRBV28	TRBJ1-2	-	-	TGTGCCAGCAGTCTGACAGGTGTCCTTTTTTATGGCTACACCTTC	CASSLTGVLFYGYTF
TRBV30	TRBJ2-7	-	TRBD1	TGTGCCTGGAGAGGACAGGGCCCCTACGAGCAGTACTTC	CAWRGQGPYEQYF
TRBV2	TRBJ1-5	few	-	TGTGCCAGCAGTGAGGACAGAAGAACCAATCAGCCCCAGCATTTT	CASSEDRRTNQPQHF
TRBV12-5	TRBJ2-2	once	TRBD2	TGTGCTAGTGGTCTCTCGACTAGCGGCCCCACCGGGGAGCTGTTTTTT	CASGLSTSGPTGELFF
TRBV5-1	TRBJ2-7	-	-	TGCGCCAGCAGCTCTGATGGTGGTACCCCCGGCGAGCAGTACTTC	CASSSDGGTPGEQYF